Below, one T cell receptor beta chain is given with its context. The target antigen is unknown. TCRdb redid the calling of the 5' RACE reads with MiXCR, one entry per CDR3 protein. The sample has nearly 80,000 distinct CDR3 sequences, about 13% seen once; the top ten hold less than 1.5%. This sample was taken from a study of early T cells in non-severe SARS-CoV-2 infection. Across the study: Sequencing used unsorted whole-blood bulk RNA, so chains lack pairing.

Study-level points and caveats: Lookups in VDJdb leaned toward anti-spike CD8 responses and missed private and CD4 specificities.

Germline-derived CDR1 and CDR2 are MNHEY and SVGEGT. The V gene lost 4 bases and the J gene lost 2 bases, with 13 bases spanning the gap. The CDR3 is 15 amino acids. The rearrangement links TRBV6-2 or TRBV6-3 to TRBJ2-3; D is perhaps TRBD1 or TRBD2 (5 bases each). Sequencing was performed on whole blood. The sequence came from an adult who was a healthcare worker with PCR-confirmed SARS-CoV-2 infection or an uninfected control (not recorded which). The CDR3 here is CASSFRDQHTDTQYF. CDR3 nucleotides: TGTGCCAGCAGTTTCCGGGACCAGCACACAGATACGCAGTATTTT.